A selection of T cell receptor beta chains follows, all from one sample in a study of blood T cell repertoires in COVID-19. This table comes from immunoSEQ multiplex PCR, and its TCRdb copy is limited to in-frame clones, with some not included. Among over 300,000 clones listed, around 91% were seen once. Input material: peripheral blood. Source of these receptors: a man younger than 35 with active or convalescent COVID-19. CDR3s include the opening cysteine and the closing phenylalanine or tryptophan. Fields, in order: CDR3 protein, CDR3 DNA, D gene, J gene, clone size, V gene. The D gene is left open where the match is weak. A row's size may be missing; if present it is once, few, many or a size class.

CDR3aa: CASSSAGTRYEQYF; CDR3nt: TGTGCCAGCAGTTCCGCCGGGACACGGTACGAGCAGTACTTC; d_gene: -; j_gene: TRBJ2-7; abundance: -; v_gene: TRBV27
CDR3aa: CSVAQGSANYGYTF; CDR3nt: TGCAGCGTGGCACAGGGGAGTGCTAACTATGGCTACACCTTC; d_gene: TRBD1; j_gene: TRBJ1-2; abundance: -; v_gene: TRBV29-1
CDR3aa: CASYPSNQPQHF; CDR3nt: TGTGCCAGCTACCCTAGTAATCAGCCCCAGCATTTT; d_gene: -; j_gene: TRBJ1-5; abundance: -; v_gene: TRBV3-1/TRBV3-2
CDR3aa: CASNQGAETNEKLFF; CDR3nt: TGCGCCAGCAACCAAGGAGCGGAAACTAATGAAAAACTGTTTTTT; d_gene: -; j_gene: TRBJ1-4; abundance: -; v_gene: TRBV4-3
CDR3aa: CASSQTPRSGGTTDTQYF; CDR3nt: TGTGCCAGCAGCCAAACCCCCCGTAGCGGGGGGACCACAGATACGCAGTATTTT; d_gene: TRBD2; j_gene: TRBJ2-3; abundance: once; v_gene: TRBV4-2
CDR3aa: CASSIQRGAGSYEQYF; CDR3nt: TGTGCCAGTAGTATCCAGCGGGGGGCCGGCTCCTACGAGCAGTACTTC; d_gene: TRBD2; j_gene: TRBJ2-7; abundance: -; v_gene: TRBV19
CDR3aa: CASSRAPILSGSPNNEQFF; CDR3nt: TGTGCCAGTAGCAGGGCCCCAATCCTTAGCGGGAGTCCGAACAATGAGCAGTTCTTC; d_gene: TRBD2; j_gene: TRBJ2-1; abundance: -; v_gene: TRBV19
CDR3aa: CASSPPGLAGPSTDTQYF; CDR3nt: TGTGCCAGCAGCCCCCCGGGACTAGCGGGACCGAGCACAGATACGCAGTATTTT; d_gene: TRBD2; j_gene: TRBJ2-3; abundance: -; v_gene: TRBV7-2
CDR3aa: CASSPFTEAFF; CDR3nt: TGTGCCAGCAGCCCCTTCACTGAAGCTTTCTTT; d_gene: -; j_gene: TRBJ1-1; abundance: -; v_gene: TRBV7-2
CDR3aa: CASSLLVKGYTF; CDR3nt: TGTGCCAGCAGTCTGTTAGTGAAGGGCTACACCTTC; d_gene: -; j_gene: TRBJ1-2; abundance: -; v_gene: TRBV12-3/TRBV12-4
CDR3aa: CASSLYLAGGPEETQYF; CDR3nt: TGTGCCAGCAGTTTATACCTAGCGGGGGGGCCCGAAGAGACCCAGTACTTC; d_gene: TRBD2; j_gene: TRBJ2-5; abundance: -; v_gene: TRBV28
CDR3aa: CASSSSGAYGYTF; CDR3nt: TGTGCCAGCAGTTCCTCAGGGGCCTATGGCTACACCTTC; d_gene: -; j_gene: TRBJ1-2; abundance: -; v_gene: TRBV28
CDR3aa: CASSEAGQGSEAFF; CDR3nt: TGTGCCAGCAGTGAAGCGGGACAGGGGTCTGAAGCTTTCTTT; d_gene: TRBD1; j_gene: TRBJ1-1; abundance: once; v_gene: TRBV6-1
CDR3aa: CASSYSAPGTGELFF; CDR3nt: TGTGCCAGCAGTTACTCAGCCCCGGGCACCGGGGAGCTGTTTTTT; d_gene: -; j_gene: TRBJ2-2; abundance: -; v_gene: TRBV6-5
CDR3aa: CASSSARVPSGNTIYF; CDR3nt: TGTGCCAGCAGTTCTGCCAGGGTACCGTCTGGAAACACCATATATTTT; d_gene: -; j_gene: TRBJ1-3; abundance: -; v_gene: TRBV6-6
CDR3aa: CASSSPRGQYSYEQYF; CDR3nt: TGTGCCAGCAGTTCCCCCCGCGGGCAGTACTCCTACGAGCAGTACTTC; d_gene: -; j_gene: TRBJ2-7; abundance: -; v_gene: TRBV28
CDR3aa: CASSSHDTEPSHSNQPQHF; CDR3nt: TGTGCCAGTAGTTCCCATGACACAGAACCGTCCCATAGCAATCAGCCCCAGCATTTT; d_gene: -; j_gene: TRBJ1-5; abundance: -; v_gene: TRBV19
CDR3aa: CASSLAVLAYEQYF; CDR3nt: TGTGCCAGCAGCTTAGCAGTCCTAGCCTACGAGCAGTACTTC; d_gene: -; j_gene: TRBJ2-7; abundance: -; v_gene: TRBV7-8
CDR3aa: CASTTSGGVQETQYF; CDR3nt: TGTGCCAGCACGACTAGCGGGGGAGTGCAAGAGACCCAGTACTTC; d_gene: TRBD2; j_gene: TRBJ2-5; abundance: -; v_gene: TRBV2